This note documents a single TCR beta chain sequence. Its antigen is unidentified. This CDR3 comprises 14 residues. Between the trimmed V and J ends, which lost 2 bases and 5 bases, there was a span of 12 bases. Germline V gene sequence: CDR1 SGHTA, CDR2 FQGNSA. TCRdb reprocessed the reads with MiXCR, giving one entry per CDR3 protein. This sample has about 68,000 distinct CDR3 sequences, with roughly 20% found just once. These data come from a study of T cell repertoires in cytomegalovirus infection. Findings and limits, study-wide: Cumulative frequency of public TCR beta families picked out carriers of CMV plus the relevant HLA. Across the ex vivo response, the dominant clonotypes were HLA-C-restricted CMV-specific TCR beta clonotypes.

The material sequenced was PBMCs, sequenced either directly or after in vitro stimulation (not recorded which). The gene calls are TRBV7-2 and TRBJ1-1; D not certain. The clonotype originates from a human donor in good health (CMV status not recorded). Some clones in this sample may be carry-over from other donors' samples. The DNA of the CDR3 is TGTGCCAGCAGCTTACCCGGAGGTTTTACTGAAGCTTTCTTT. Translation gives CASSLPGGFTEAFF.